Listed here are 27 T cell receptor beta chains from one sample, sequenced in a study of shared clonotypes between healthy human individuals. Sequencing used immunoSEQ multiplex PCR; TCRdb keeps in-frame clones, though not all of them. The data contain 2 million to 2.5 million clones, approximately 93% of them seen just once; the ten biggest clones take up about 0.41%. The sequencing input was naive CD4+ T cells from PBMCs. The sample's subset: CD45RA+ positively selected. These receptors came from a man aged 18 to 30 in good health. Some clones in this sample may be carry-over from other donors' samples.

The rearrangement links TRBV6-1 to TRBJ2-1; D not resolved. The germline V gene has CDR1 MNHNS and CDR2 SASEGT. V lost 6 bases and J lost 6, with 6 bases in between. The CDR3 is 11 residues long. CDR3 residues: CASSQFNEQFF. The CDR3 nucleotides read TGTGCCAGCAGCCAATTCAATGAGCAGTTCTTC.

The rearrangement uses TRBV28 and TRBJ1-2; D is unclear. This CDR3 contains 11 residues. V was clipped by 9 bases and J by 0 bases, with 5 bases between them. The germline V gene encodes CDR1 MDHEN and CDR2 SYDVKM. The CDR3 DNA reads TGTGCCAGTTACTCTAACTATGGCTACACCTTC. Translation gives CASYSNYGYTF.

The V gene is TRBV5-1, the J gene TRBJ1-5; 10 nucleotides line up with TRBD1. J gave up 4 bases and V 7 bases, and 5 bases lay outside the gene matches. Germline V lookup: CDR1 SGHRS, CDR2 YFSETQ. The CDR3 runs 14 residues. For the CDR3, the DNA is TGCGCCAGCGCTCCGGGACAGGGGAATCAGCCCCAGCATTTT. It specifies CASAPGQGNQPQHF.

The chain joins TRBV25-1 to TRBJ1-1, with D possibly matching TRBD1 (5 bases). Germline V gene data show CDR1 as MGHDK and CDR2 as SYGVNS. The ends were cut back, 4 bases at V and 7 bases at J, with 16 bases in the middle. The CDR3 runs 14 residues. CDR3 in DNA: TGTGCCAGCAGTGTCGGGGGGACTCTGGATGAAGCTTTCTTT. As protein: CASSVGGTLDEAFF. The full variable domain, its missing parts supplied by reference TRBV25-1 and TRBJ1-1, is EADIYQTPRYLVIGTGKKITLECSQTMGHDKMYWYQQDPGMELHLIHYSYGVNSTEKGDLSSESTVSRIRTEHFPLTLESARPSHTSQYLCASSVGGTLDEAFFGQGTRLTVV.

The chain joins TRBV28 to TRBJ2-1; 8 bases agree with TRBD2. Trimming cost V 3 bases and J 5 bases; bases outside gene matches: 9. This CDR3 region has 16 residues. Germline CDR1 is MDHEN and CDR2 is SYDVKM. DNA of the CDR3: TGTGCCAGCAGTTTGAGGGAACTAGCGGTTAACAATGAGCAGTTCTTC. As protein: CASSLRELAVNNEQFF.

CDR3 bases: TGTGCCAGCAGCCCCGATCGGGAGCCTCAAGAGACCCAGTACTTC. This sequence encodes CASSPDREPQETQYF. This chain uses TRBV21-1 with TRBJ2-5; the listed D gene, TRBD2, was not tested against the DNA. TRBV21-1 is deemed a pseudogene. CDR3 length equals 15 residues.

The count of this clone is one. The rearrangement uses TRBV7-3 and TRBJ2-2; D uncertain. From germline, CDR1 is SGHTA and CDR2 FQGTGA. The length of the CDR3 is 16 residues. V was shortened by 1 base and J by 3 bases, with 12 bases between the two germline ends. The CDR3 loop reads CASSLIPSFHTGELFF. CDR3 nucleotides: TGTGCCAGCAGCTTAATTCCCAGCTTCCACACCGGGGAGCTGTTTTTT.

The chain combines TRBV4-3 with TRBJ2-1; unclear D gene. CDR1 and CDR2 (germline): LGHNA, YSLEER. CDR3 size: 18 residues. The V end lost 3 bases, the J end lost 3 bases, and 21 bases lay between the germline ends. CDR3 DNA: TGCGCCAGCAGCCACAACCCCGCCGGCACGAGAAACTACAATGAGCAGTTCTTC. This gives the protein CASSHNPAGTRNYNEQFF.

The chain employs TRBV11-2 and TRBJ1-1, with D uncertain. Germline-derived CDR1 and CDR2 are SGHAT and FQNNGV. V was cut by 4 bases and J by 2 bases, with 11 bases left in between. The CDR3 is made up of 14 amino acids. The CDR3 here is CASSSRVGNTEAFF. Written as DNA, the CDR3 is TGTGCCAGCAGCTCCCGGGTGGGAAACACTGAAGCTTTCTTT.

This chain uses TRBV7-9 with TRBJ1-4, with no clear D. CDR1 is SEHNR, CDR2 FQNEAQ, per germline (reference sequence). The CDR3 runs to 13 residues. The V end was cut by 2 bases, the J end by 5 bases, with 6 bases between. CDR3 bases: TGTGCCAGCAGCTTAATTCCGAATGAAAAACTGTTTTTT. As protein: CASSLIPNEKLFF.

Turning to this clone: Additional DNA sequences in this sample encode the identical CDR3. The chain employs TRBV29-1 and TRBJ2-1; 8 bases align to TRBD2. Germline CDR1 and CDR2: SQVTM and ANQGSEA. V dropped 4 bases and J dropped 1; count of bases not matched to a gene: 3. The CDR3 extends over 14 amino acids. The CDR3 DNA is TGCAGCGTTGTAAGCGGGAGTTCCTACAATGAGCAGTTCTTC. It specifies CSVVSGSSYNEQFF.

This rearrangement joins TRBV11-1 to TRBJ2-5; D not resolved. This CDR3 contains 11 residues. Trimming removed 7 bases from V and 5 bases from J, with 8 bases in between. CDR1 is SGHAT, CDR2 FQDESV, per germline (reference sequence). The CDR3: CASNTGETQYF. The CDR3 DNA reads as TGTGCCAGCAACACGGGCGAGACCCAGTACTTC.

The rearrangement uses TRBV2 and TRBJ2-1; possible D gene TRBD2, 6 bases. The CDR3 runs to 15 residues. V lost 5 bases and J lost 0, with 11 bases in between. Germline V lookup: CDR1 SNHLY, CDR2 FYNNEI. CDR3 coding DNA: TGTGCCAGCAGTCGACCCGGGGGCTCCTACAATGAGCAGTTCTTC. Translated: CASSRPGGSYNEQFF.

This clone appeared a few times. This chain uses TRBV7-9 with TRBJ1-2, with 12 bases fitting TRBD1. This CDR3 has 15 residues. Germline V CDR1 and CDR2: SEHNR, FQNEAQ (reference sequence). The V segment lost 5 bases and the J segment 7 bases; nucleotides outside the gene matches: 8. CDR3 sequence (DNA): TGTGCCAGCAGCGGACCGGGACAGGGGGCGGTTGGCTACACCTTC. This encodes CASSGPGQGAVGYTF.

The rearrangement joins TRBV19 to TRBJ1-1, with a possible D match to TRBD1 (5 bases). Trimming left V 10 bases short and J 4 bases short, with 31 bases between. CDR3 length: 18 amino acids. The germline gives CDR1 LNHDA, CDR2 SQIVND (reference sequence). CDR3 loop: CATYRGRHTESRVTEAFF. CDR3 nucleotide sequence: TGTGCCACTTACCGGGGACGGCACACAGAAAGTCGGGTCACTGAAGCTTTCTTT.

This clone was detected once. V is TRBV28 and J is TRBJ2-1; TRBD2 matches at 8 bases. This CDR3 region has 15 residues. The germline V gene encodes CDR1 MDHEN and CDR2 SYDVKM. The V and J ends lost 5 bases and 8 bases, in that order; junction bases with no gene match: 11. The CDR3 loop is CASSPGVAGKYEQFF. The CDR3 DNA follows: TGTGCCAGCAGTCCAGGGGTAGCGGGAAAGTATGAGCAGTTCTTC.

The chain is built from TRBV19 and TRBJ1-5; the D is unclear. Trimming left V 6 bases short and J 0 bases short, with 21 bases between. Germline V gene data show CDR1 as LNHDA and CDR2 as SQIVND (reference sequence). The CDR3 is 18 amino acids. CDR3 bases: TGTGCCAGTAGGCCCCAGGCGGGGAAGCATTATAGCAATCAGCCCCAGCATTTT. It encodes CASRPQAGKHYSNQPQHF. The whole variable domain, filled in from reference TRBV19 and TRBJ1-5, reads DGGITQSPKYLFRKEGQNVTLSCEQNLNHDAMYWYRQDPGQGLRLIYYSQIVNDFQKGDIAEGYSVSREKKESFPLTVTSAQKNPTAFYLCASRPQAGKHYSNQPQHFGDGTRLSIL.

The chain links TRBV5-1 to TRBJ2-1; D not certain. Germline CDR1 is SGHRS and CDR2 is YFSETQ. Trimming removed 4 bases from V and 5 bases from J, with 13 bases in between. This CDR3 is built from 14 residues. CDR3 loop: CASSVALPNNEQFF. CDR3 nucleotides: TGCGCCAGCAGCGTGGCCTTACCAAACAATGAGCAGTTCTTC.

The chain combines TRBV6-1 with TRBJ2-3; weak D call: TRBD1 (5 bases). Trimming took off 7 bases at V and 1 base at J, with 15 bases between the two ends. CDR1 is MNHNS, CDR2 SASEGT, per germline. This CDR3 region has 15 residues. CDR3 in amino acids: CASIRATGRTDTQYF. The CDR3 DNA sequence: TGTGCCAGCATTCGGGCCACAGGCCGCACAGATACGCAGTATTTT.

This clone turned up a few times. This chain connects TRBV4-1 to TRBJ1-2; tentatively, D is TRBD1 (5 bases). The germline CDR1 and CDR2 sequences are MGHRA and YSYEKL. V lost 4 bases, J lost 6 bases, and 15 bases lay in between. The CDR3 has 14 amino acids. The CDR3 region is CASSPPGPPNGYTF. The CDR3 DNA reads TGCGCCAGCAGCCCCCCAGGGCCACCAAATGGCTACACCTTC.

The V call is TRBV4-2, the J call TRBJ1-1; D is possibly TRBD1 (5 bases). This CDR3 spans 16 amino acids. Trimming cost V 0 bases and J 5 bases, with 16 bases left between them. Germline values: CDR1 LGHNA, CDR2 YNFKEQ. CDR3 DNA sequence: TGTGCCAGCAGCCAAGATCGTCGGCAGGGTGGGACTGAAGCTTTCTTT. It encodes CASSQDRRQGGTEAFF.

This chain connects TRBV5-1 to TRBJ2-3; 9 bases are a match to TRBD1. Germline lookup yields CDR1 SGHRS and CDR2 YFSETQ. CDR3 length: 15 amino acids. V was clipped by 0 bases and J by 5 bases; unmatched bases: 4. The CDR3 DNA sequence: TGCGCCAGCAGCTTGGGGGGACAGGGTCTAGATACGCAGTATTTT. Translating gives CASSLGGQGLDTQYF.

This chain connects TRBV5-1 to TRBJ2-1; 13 bases match TRBD2. Unmatched junction bases numbered 7, after V lost 3 bases and J lost 7 bases. The length of the CDR3 is 16 residues. Per germline, CDR1 SGHRS and CDR2 YFSETQ. CDR3 sequence: CASSWLLAGGPNEQFF. CDR3 nucleotide sequence: TGCGCCAGCAGCTGGTTACTAGCGGGAGGGCCAAATGAGCAGTTCTTC.

J is TRBJ1-2 and V is TRBV28; no reliable D call. Looked up from germline, CDR1 is MDHEN and CDR2 is SYDVKM. V was cut by 4 bases and J by 2 bases, with 14 bases left in between. The CDR3 is 15 amino acids. The CDR3: CASSSLRERNYGYTF. The CDR3, as DNA: TGTGCCAGCAGTTCCTTGAGGGAGCGGAACTATGGCTACACCTTC.

V is TRBV5-6 and J is TRBJ1-1, with 9 bases that match TRBD1. Per the germline V gene, CDR1 is SGHDT and CDR2 is YYEEEE. The CDR3 has 15 amino acids. V lost 3 bases, J lost 1 base, and 4 bases stayed unmatched. The CDR3 reads CASSSATGGNTEAFF. CDR3 sequence (DNA): TGTGCCAGCAGCTCAGCGACAGGGGGGAACACTGAAGCTTTCTTT. Complete variable domain (other parts from reference TRBV5-6 and TRBJ1-1): DAGVTQSPTHLIKTRGQQVTLRCSPKSGHDTVSWYQQALGQGPQFIFQYYEEEERQRGNFPDRFSGHQFPNYSSELNVNALLLGDSALYLCASSSATGGNTEAFFGQGTRLTVV.

This chain uses TRBV5-1 with TRBJ1-3; unclear D gene. Per the germline V gene, CDR1 is SGHRS and CDR2 is YFSETQ. Trimming removed 0 bases at V and 5 bases at J, with 12 bases between. This CDR3 is 15 amino acids long. The chain's CDR3 is CASSLDNSIRNTIYF. The CDR3 coding sequence is TGCGCCAGCAGCTTGGACAACTCCATTCGAAACACCATATATTTT.

CDR3 coding DNA: TGCAGCGTTGGTCAGCGGGATCTTGAGCAGTTCTTC. As protein: CSVGQRDLEQFF. The chain joins TRBV29-1 to TRBJ2-1, with 7 bases that match TRBD2. This CDR3 spans 12 amino acids. Germline V gene sequence: CDR1 SQVTM, CDR2 ANQGSEA. The V gene end was trimmed by 4 bases and the J gene end by 9 bases; junction bases not matched to a gene: 6.